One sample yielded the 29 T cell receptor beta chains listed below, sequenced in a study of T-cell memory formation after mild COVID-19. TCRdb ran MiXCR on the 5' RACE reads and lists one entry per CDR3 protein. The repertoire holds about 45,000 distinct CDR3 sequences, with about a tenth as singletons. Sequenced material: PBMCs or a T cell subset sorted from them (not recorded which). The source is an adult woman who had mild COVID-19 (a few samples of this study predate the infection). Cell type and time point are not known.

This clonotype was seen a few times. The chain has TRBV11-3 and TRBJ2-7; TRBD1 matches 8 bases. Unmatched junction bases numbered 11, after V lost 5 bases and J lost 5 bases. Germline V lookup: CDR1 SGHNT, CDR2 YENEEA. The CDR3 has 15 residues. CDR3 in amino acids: CASSRGTGGVNEQYF. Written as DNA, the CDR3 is TGTGCCAGCAGCCGAGGGACAGGAGGAGTCAACGAGCAGTACTTC.

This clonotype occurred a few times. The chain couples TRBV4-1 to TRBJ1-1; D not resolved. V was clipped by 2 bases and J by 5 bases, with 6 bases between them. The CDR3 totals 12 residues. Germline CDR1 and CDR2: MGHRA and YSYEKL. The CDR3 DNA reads TGCGCCAGCAGCCAACGGGAAACTGAAGCTTTCTTT. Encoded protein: CASSQRETEAFF.

The CDR3: CATSASGTDTQYF. The CDR3 region has the DNA TGTGCCACCAGTGCCTCAGGCACAGATACGCAGTATTTT. J is TRBJ2-3 and V is TRBV24-1; D ambiguous. V was clipped by 5 bases and J by 1 base, with 6 bases between them. The CDR3 totals 13 residues. Per the germline V gene, CDR1 is KGHDR and CDR2 is SFDVKD.

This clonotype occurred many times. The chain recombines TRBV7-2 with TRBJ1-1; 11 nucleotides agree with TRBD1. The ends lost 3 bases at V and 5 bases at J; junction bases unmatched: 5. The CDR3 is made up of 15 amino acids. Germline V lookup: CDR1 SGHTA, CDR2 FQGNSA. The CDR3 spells CASSFPGTGGTEAFF. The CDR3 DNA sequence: TGTGCCAGCAGCTTCCCCGGGACAGGGGGAACTGAAGCTTTCTTT.

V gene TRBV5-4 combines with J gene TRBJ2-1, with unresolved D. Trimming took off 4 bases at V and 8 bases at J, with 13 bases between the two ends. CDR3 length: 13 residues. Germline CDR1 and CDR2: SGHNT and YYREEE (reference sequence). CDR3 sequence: CASSLTSGYEQFF. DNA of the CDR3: TGTGCCAGCAGCCTCACATCTGGGTATGAGCAGTTCTTC.

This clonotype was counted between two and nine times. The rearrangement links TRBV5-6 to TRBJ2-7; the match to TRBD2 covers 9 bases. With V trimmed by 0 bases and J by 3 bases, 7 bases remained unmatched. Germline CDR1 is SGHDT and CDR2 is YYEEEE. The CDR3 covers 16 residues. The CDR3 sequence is CASSLGLAEGGYEQYF. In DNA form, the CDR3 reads TGTGCCAGCAGCTTGGGACTAGCGGAGGGCGGCTACGAGCAGTACTTC.

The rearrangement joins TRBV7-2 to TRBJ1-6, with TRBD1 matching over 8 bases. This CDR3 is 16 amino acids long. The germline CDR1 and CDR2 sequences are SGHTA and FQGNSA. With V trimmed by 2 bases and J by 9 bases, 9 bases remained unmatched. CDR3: CASSLSEVDRASPLHF. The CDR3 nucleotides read TGTGCCAGCAGCTTAAGTGAGGTGGACAGGGCTTCACCCCTCCACTTT. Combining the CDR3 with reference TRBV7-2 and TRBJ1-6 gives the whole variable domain GAGVSQSPSNKVTEKGKDVELRCDPISGHTALYWYRQSLGQGLEFLIYFQGNSAPDKSGLPSDRFSAERTGGSVSTLTIQRTQQEDSAVYLCASSLSEVDRASPLHFGNGTRLTVT.

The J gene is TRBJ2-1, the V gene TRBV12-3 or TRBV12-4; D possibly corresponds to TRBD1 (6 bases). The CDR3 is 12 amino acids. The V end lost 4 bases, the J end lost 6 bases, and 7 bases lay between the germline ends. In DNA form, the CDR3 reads TGTGCCAGCAGTTGGACAGTCAATGAGCAGTTCTTC. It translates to CASSWTVNEQFF.

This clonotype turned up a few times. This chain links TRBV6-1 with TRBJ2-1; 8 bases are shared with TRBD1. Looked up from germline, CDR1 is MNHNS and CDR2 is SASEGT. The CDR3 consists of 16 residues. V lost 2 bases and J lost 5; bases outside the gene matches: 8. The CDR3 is CASSEKPGTGHNEQFF. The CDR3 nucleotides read TGTGCCAGCAGTGAAAAACCCGGGACAGGCCACAATGAGCAGTTCTTC.

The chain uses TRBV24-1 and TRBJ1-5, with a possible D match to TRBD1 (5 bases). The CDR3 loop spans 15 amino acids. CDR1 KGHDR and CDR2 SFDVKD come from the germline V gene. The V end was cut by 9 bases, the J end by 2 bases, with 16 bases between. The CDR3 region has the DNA TGTGCCACCCAGTTGGGGACCGGAGGCAATCAGCCCCAGCATTTT. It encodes CATQLGTGGNQPQHF.

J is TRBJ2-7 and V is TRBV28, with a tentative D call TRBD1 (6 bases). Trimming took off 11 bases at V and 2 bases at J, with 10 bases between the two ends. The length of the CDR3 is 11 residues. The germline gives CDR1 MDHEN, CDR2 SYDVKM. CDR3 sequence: CAVGDTYEQYF. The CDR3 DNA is TGTGCCGTCGGGGACACCTACGAGCAGTACTTC.

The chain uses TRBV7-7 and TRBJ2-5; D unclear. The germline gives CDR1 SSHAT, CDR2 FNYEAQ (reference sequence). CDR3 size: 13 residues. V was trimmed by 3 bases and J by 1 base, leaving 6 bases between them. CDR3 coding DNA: TGTGCCAGCAGCTTTGTCCCCCAAGAGACCCAGTACTTC. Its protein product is CASSFVPQETQYF.

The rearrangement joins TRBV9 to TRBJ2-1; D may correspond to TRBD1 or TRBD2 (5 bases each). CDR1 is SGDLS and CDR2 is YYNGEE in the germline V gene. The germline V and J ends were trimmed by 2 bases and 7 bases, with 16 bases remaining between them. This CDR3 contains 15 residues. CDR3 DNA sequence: TGTGCCAGCAGCGTGGGGACCCTCAGACCTAATGAGCAGTTCTTC. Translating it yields CASSVGTLRPNEQFF.

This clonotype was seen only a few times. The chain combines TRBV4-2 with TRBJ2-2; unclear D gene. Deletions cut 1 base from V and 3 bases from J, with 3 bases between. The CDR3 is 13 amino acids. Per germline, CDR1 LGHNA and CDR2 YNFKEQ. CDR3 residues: CASSQVDTGELFF. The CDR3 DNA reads TGTGCCAGCAGCCAAGTTGACACCGGGGAGCTGTTTTTT.

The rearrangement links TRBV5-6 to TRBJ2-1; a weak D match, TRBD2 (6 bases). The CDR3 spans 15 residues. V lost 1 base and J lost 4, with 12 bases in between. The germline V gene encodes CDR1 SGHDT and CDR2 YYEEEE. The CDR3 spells CASSLPGRGYNEQFF. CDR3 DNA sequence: TGTGCCAGCAGCTTGCCGGGGCGGGGTTACAATGAGCAGTTCTTC.

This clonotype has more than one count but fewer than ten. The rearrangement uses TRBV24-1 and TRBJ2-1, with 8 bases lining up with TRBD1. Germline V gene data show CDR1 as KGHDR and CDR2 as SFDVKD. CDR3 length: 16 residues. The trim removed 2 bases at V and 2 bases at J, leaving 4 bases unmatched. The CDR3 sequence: CATSDYQGAPYNEQFF. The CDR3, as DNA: TGTGCCACCAGTGATTATCAGGGGGCACCCTACAATGAGCAGTTCTTC.

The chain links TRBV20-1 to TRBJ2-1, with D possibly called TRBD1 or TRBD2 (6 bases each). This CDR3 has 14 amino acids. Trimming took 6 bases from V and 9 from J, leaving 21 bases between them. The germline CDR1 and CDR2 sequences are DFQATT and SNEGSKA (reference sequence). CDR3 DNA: TGCAGTGCCCCTGTGGGGGGCCTGAGAATTGAGCAGTTCTTC. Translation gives CSAPVGGLRIEQFF.

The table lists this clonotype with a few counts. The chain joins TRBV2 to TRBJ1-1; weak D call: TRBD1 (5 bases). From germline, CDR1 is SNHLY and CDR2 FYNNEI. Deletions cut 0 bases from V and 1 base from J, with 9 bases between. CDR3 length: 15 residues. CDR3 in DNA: TGTGCCAGCAGTGAAGCGCCGGGGACGAACACTGAAGCTTTCTTT. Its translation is CASSEAPGTNTEAFF.

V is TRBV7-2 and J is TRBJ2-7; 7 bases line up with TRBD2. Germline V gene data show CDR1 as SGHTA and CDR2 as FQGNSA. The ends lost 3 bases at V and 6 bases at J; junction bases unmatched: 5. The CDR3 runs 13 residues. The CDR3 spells CASSFTSAGEQYF. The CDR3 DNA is TGTGCCAGCAGCTTCACTAGCGCGGGCGAGCAGTACTTC.

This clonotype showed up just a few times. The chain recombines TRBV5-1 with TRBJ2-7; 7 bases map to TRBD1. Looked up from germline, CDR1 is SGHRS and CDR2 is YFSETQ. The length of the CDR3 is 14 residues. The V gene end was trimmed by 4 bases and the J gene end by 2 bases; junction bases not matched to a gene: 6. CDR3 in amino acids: CASSRDSLAYEQYF. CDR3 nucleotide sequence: TGCGCCAGCAGCCGGGACAGCCTTGCCTACGAGCAGTACTTC.

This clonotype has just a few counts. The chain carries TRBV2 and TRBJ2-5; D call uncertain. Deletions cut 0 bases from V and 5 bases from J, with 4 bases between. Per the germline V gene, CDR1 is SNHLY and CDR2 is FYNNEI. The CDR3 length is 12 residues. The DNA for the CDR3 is TGTGCCAGCAGTGAAGCAGGGGAGACCCAGTACTTC. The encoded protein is CASSEAGETQYF.

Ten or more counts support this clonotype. In DNA, the CDR3 is TGTGCCATCAGTGACGCCGGACTCGCGAACCACTATGGCTACACCTTC. This encodes CAISDAGLANHYGYTF. The chain employs TRBV10-3 and TRBJ1-2; D gene uncertain. Trimming shortened V by 3 bases and J by 3 bases, and 17 bases separated the two germline ends. The CDR3 contains 16 residues. CDR1 ENHRY and CDR2 SYGVKD come from the germline V gene.

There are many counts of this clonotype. The CDR3 loop reads CASGGAENEQFF. As DNA, the CDR3 is TGTGCCAGCGGGGGGGCGGAGAATGAGCAGTTCTTC. This chain uses TRBV9 with TRBJ2-1, with D maybe TRBD2 (7 bases). The CDR3 contains 12 residues. V shed 7 bases and J shed 7 bases, with 12 bases lying between them. The germline CDR1 and CDR2 sequences are SGDLS and YYNGEE.

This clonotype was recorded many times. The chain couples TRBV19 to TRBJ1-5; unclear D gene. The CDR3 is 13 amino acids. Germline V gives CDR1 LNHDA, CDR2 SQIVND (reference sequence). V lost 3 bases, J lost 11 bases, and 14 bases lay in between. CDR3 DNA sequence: TGTGCCAGTAGTATCCCGAACGGGTGGGCCCAGCATTTT. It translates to CASSIPNGWAQHF.

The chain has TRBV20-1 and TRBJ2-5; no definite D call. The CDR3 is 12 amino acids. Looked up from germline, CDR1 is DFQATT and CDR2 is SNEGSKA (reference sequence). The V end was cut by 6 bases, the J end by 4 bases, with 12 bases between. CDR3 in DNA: TGCAGTGCCACGGACCGTCGAGAGACCCAGTACTTC. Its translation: CSATDRRETQYF.

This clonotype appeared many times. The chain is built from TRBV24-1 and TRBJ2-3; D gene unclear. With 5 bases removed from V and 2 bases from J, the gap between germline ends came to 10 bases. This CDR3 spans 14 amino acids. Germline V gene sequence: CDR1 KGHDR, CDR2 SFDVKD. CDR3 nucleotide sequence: TGTGCCACCAGTGCATCCACTGTCACAGATACGCAGTATTTT. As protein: CATSASTVTDTQYF.

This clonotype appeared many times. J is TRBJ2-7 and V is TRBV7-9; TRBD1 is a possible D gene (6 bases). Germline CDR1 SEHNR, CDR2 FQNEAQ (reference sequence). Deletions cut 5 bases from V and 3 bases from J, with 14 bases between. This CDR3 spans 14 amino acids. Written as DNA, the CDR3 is TGTGCCAGCAGCCCGTGGGGGCCACTCTACGAGCAGTACTTC. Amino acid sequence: CASSPWGPLYEQYF.

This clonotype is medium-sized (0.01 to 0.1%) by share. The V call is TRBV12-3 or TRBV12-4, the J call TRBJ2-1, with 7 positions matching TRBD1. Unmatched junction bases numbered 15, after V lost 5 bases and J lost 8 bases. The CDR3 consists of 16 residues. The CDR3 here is CASSMGQFPASYEQFF. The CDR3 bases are TGTGCCAGCAGTATGGGACAGTTCCCCGCATCATATGAGCAGTTCTTC.

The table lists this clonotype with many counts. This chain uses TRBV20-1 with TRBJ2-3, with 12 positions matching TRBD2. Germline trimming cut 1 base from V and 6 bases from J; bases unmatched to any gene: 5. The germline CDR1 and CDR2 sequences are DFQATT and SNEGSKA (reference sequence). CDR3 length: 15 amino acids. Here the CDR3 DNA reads TGCAGTGCTAGAGTAACTAGCGGGAGGTCCGATACGCAGTATTTT. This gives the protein CSARVTSGRSDTQYF.